These 17 T cell receptor beta chains share one sample of origin, sequenced in a study of CD8 T cells in ankylosing spondylitis. From the 5' RACE reads, TCRdb called clonotypes with MiXCR, one entry per CDR3 protein. The sample carries 150,000 to 200,000 distinct CDR3 sequences, around a third recorded once. Sequenced sample: synovial fluid, either unsorted or a sorted T cell fraction (not recorded which). The receptor source for this set is a male donor with ankylosing spondylitis.

This clonotype came up many times. J is TRBJ1-2 and V is TRBV5-1, with D hard to call. Trimming took 0 bases from V and 10 from J, leaving 13 bases between them. The CDR3 runs 13 residues. CDR1 and CDR2 (germline): SGHRS, YFSETQ. The CDR3 region has the DNA TGCGCCAGCAGCTTGGTCTCGGGCCTCGACTACACCTTC. Protein: CASSLVSGLDYTF.

J is TRBJ2-1 and V is TRBV20-1, with D unresolved. This CDR3 spans 13 amino acids. CDR1 and CDR2 from the germline V gene are DFQATT and SNEGSKA (reference sequence). V was cut by 3 bases and J by 6 bases, with 12 bases left in between. In DNA form, the CDR3 reads TGCAGTGCTAGCCCGGACCGACTCAATGAGCAGTTCTTC. This codes for CSASPDRLNEQFF.

The chain has TRBV9 and TRBJ2-2; 9 positions match TRBD2. After removal of 3 bases from V and 8 bases from J, the junction contained 14 bases not matched to a gene. Germline CDR1 and CDR2: SGDLS and YYNGEE. The CDR3 loop spans 17 amino acids. CDR3 in amino acids: CASSDPKREVERGELFF. DNA of the CDR3: TGTGCCAGCAGCGACCCCAAGCGGGAGGTCGAAAGGGGGGAGCTGTTTTTT.

This clonotype showed up many times. This chain links TRBV6-1 with TRBJ2-7; possibly TRBD1 for D (6 bases). The ends were cut back, 1 base at V and 2 bases at J, with 6 bases in the middle. This CDR3 comprises 13 residues. The germline V gene encodes CDR1 MNHNS and CDR2 SASEGT. The CDR3: CASSEGGPYEQYF. The CDR3 DNA reads TGTGCCAGCAGTGAAGGGGGGCCCTACGAGCAGTACTTC.

CDR3 sequence: CASSTSGSGRPNEQFF. The CDR3 DNA reads as TGTGCCAGCTCAACCTCAGGGAGCGGGAGACCCAATGAGCAGTTCTTC. J is TRBJ2-1 and V is TRBV18, with TRBD2 matching 8 bases. Unmatched junction bases numbered 12, after V lost 5 bases and J lost 6 bases. The CDR3 is 16 amino acids. The germline CDR1 and CDR2 sequences are KGHSH and LQKENI.

This clonotype was recorded a few times. This chain uses TRBV7-7 with TRBJ2-5; D is undetermined. Germline lookup yields CDR1 SSHAT and CDR2 FNYEAQ (reference sequence). This CDR3 has 12 residues. In DNA form, the CDR3 reads TGTGCTAGCTCCCCGATACAAGAGACCCAGTACTTC. Protein: CASSPIQETQYF.

This clonotype has a handful of counts. The gene calls are TRBV27 and TRBJ1-5; 7 nucleotides align to TRBD1. V was pared by 8 bases and J by 9 bases, with 10 bases of the junction left unmatched. Germline assignment: CDR1 MNHEY and CDR2 SMNVEV (reference sequence). CDR3 length: 13 amino acids. The CDR3 DNA reads as TGTGCCAGCCGGGGGGGGCAGGGGGTGCCCCAGCATTTT. Its protein product is CASRGGQGVPQHF.

This clonotype was found a few times. V gene TRBV5-1 combines with J gene TRBJ1-1; possibly TRBD1 for D (5 bases). The CDR3 totals 14 residues. Germline CDR1 SGHRS, CDR2 YFSETQ. V was shortened by 1 base and J by 6 bases, with 13 bases between the two germline ends. CDR3 in DNA: TGCGCCAGCAGCTTGACAGGCGGGATACCTGAAGCTTTCTTT. Its protein product is CASSLTGGIPEAFF.

The chain employs TRBV5-1 and TRBJ2-3, with 10 bases identical to TRBD2. CDR3 length: 15 residues. V lost 5 bases and J lost 4; bases outside the gene matches: 7. Germline CDR1 and CDR2: SGHRS and YFSETQ. The CDR3 loop is CASRLSGLAADTQYF. The CDR3 nucleotides are TGCGCCAGCAGGTTGTCCGGACTAGCGGCAGATACGCAGTATTTT.

The rearrangement links TRBV9 to TRBJ1-5; TRBD1 matches at 10 bases. Germline assignment: CDR1 SGDLS and CDR2 YYNGEE. The trim removed 4 bases at V and 4 bases at J, leaving 5 bases unmatched. This CDR3 spans 15 amino acids. The CDR3 loop is CASSQTGGKNQPQHF. CDR3 sequence (DNA): TGTGCCAGCAGCCAGACAGGGGGCAAAAATCAGCCCCAGCATTTT.

This clonotype showed up just once. V gene TRBV19 combines with J gene TRBJ2-7; D could derive from TRBD1 or TRBD2 (6 bases each). Germline lookup yields CDR1 LNHDA and CDR2 SQIVND (reference sequence). The CDR3 is 14 amino acids. V was cut by 5 bases and J by 1 base, with 12 bases left in between. The CDR3 spells CASSPRGLSYEQYF. CDR3 in DNA: TGTGCCAGTAGTCCCCGGGGGCTTTCCTACGAGCAGTACTTC.

This clonotype occurred a few times. The gene calls are TRBV10-1 and TRBJ2-3; TRBD2 aligns across 8 bases. Germline CDR1 WNHNN, CDR2 SYGVQD (reference sequence). J was trimmed by 4 bases and V by 6 bases; bases with no gene match: 3. The CDR3 runs to 13 residues. CDR3 sequence (DNA): TGCGCCAGCAGCGGGAGGGTAGCAGATACGCAGTATTTT. Protein sequence: CASSGRVADTQYF.

This clonotype was counted a few times. The CDR3 loop is CASTPIIPSPTVYNEQFF. CDR3 in DNA: TGTGCCAGCACCCCTATTATTCCCTCCCCCACAGTGTACAATGAGCAGTTCTTC. This chain connects TRBV11-2 to TRBJ2-1; D ambiguous. The germline V gene encodes CDR1 SGHAT and CDR2 FQNNGV. The V end lost 7 bases, the J end lost 4 bases, and 26 bases lay between the germline ends. The CDR3 spans 18 residues. The full variable domain, rest sourced from reference TRBV11-2 and TRBJ2-1, is EAGVAQSPRYKIIEKRQSVAFWCNPISGHATLYWYQQILGQGPKLLIQFQNNGVVDDSQLPKDRFSAERLKGVDSTLKIQPAKLEDSAVYLCASTPIIPSPTVYNEQFFGPGTRLTVL.

The chain carries TRBV14 and TRBJ1-5; D not resolved. Trimming shortened V by 7 bases and J by 3 bases, and 13 bases separated the two germline ends. Looked up from germline, CDR1 is SGHDN and CDR2 is FVKESK. The CDR3 contains 14 residues. This CDR3 reads CASNVGSDNQPQHF. CDR3 DNA: TGTGCCAGCAATGTAGGGAGCGACAATCAGCCCCAGCATTTT.

The chain combines TRBV27 with TRBJ2-3; D is perhaps TRBD2 (6 bases). The germline CDR1 and CDR2 sequences are MNHEY and SMNVEV (reference sequence). V lost 2 bases to trimming and J lost 8 bases, with 23 bases between them. The CDR3 loop spans 17 amino acids. CDR3 nucleotide sequence: TGTGCCAGCAGTTTACAACCCGGACCGGGGAGGTCTGGTACGCAGTATTTT. Its protein is CASSLQPGPGRSGTQYF.

This clonotype was counted a single time. The rearrangement uses TRBV20-1 and TRBJ1-6; a possible D gene is TRBD1 (6 bases). The CDR3 extends over 15 amino acids. CDR1 DFQATT and CDR2 SNEGSKA come from the germline V gene (reference sequence). The V gene lost 7 bases and the J gene lost 5 bases, with 18 bases spanning the gap. CDR3 region: CSGSGAHGNNSPLHF. CDR3 DNA: TGCAGTGGGTCGGGGGCGCACGGTAATAATTCACCCCTCCACTTT.

The sample holds a few counts of this clonotype. V usage is TRBV7-6 and J usage is TRBJ2-1; weak D call: TRBD1 (5 bases). The V gene's germline CDR1 is SGHVS and CDR2 FNYEAQ. Trimming shortened V by 4 bases and J by 4 bases, and 11 bases separated the two germline ends. The CDR3 spans 14 residues. CDR3 sequence reads: CASSSETDYNEQFF. In DNA form, the CDR3 reads TGTGCCAGCAGCTCTGAGACAGATTACAATGAGCAGTTCTTC.